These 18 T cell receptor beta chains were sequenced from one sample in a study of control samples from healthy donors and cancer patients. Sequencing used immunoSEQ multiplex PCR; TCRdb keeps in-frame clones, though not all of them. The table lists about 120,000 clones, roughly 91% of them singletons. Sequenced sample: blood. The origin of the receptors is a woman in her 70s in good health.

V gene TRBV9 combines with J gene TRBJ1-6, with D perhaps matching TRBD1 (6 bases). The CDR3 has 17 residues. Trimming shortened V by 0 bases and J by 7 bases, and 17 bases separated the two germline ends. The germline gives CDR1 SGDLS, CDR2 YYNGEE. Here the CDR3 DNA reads TGTGCCAGCAGCGTAGATTCAGGGGATAGGTGGAATTCACCCCTCCACTTT. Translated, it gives CASSVDSGDRWNSPLHF.

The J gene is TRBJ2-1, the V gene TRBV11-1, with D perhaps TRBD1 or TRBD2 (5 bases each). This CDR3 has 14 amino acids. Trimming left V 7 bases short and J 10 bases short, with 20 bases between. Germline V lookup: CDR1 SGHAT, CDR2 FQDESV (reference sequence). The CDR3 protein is CASISGPAWGEQFF. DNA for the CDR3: TGTGCCAGCATATCGGGGCCTGCTTGGGGGGAGCAGTTCTTC.

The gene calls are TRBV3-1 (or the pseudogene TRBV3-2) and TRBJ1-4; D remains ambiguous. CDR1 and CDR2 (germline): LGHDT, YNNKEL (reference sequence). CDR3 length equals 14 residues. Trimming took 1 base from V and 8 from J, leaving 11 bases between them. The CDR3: CASSQGAGAEKLFF. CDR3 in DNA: TGTGCCAGCAGCCAAGGGGCCGGAGCGGAAAAACTGTTTTTT.

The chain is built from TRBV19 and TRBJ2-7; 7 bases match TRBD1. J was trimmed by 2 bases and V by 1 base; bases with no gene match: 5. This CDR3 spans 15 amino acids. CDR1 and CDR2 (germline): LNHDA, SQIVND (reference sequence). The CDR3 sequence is CASSIAPGQTYEQYF. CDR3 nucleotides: TGTGCCAGTAGTATAGCCCCGGGACAGACCTACGAGCAGTACTTC.

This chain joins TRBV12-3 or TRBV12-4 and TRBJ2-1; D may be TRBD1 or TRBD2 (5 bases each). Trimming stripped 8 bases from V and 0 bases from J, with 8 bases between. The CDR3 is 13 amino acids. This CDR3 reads CASGGFSYNEQFF. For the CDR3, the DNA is TGTGCCAGCGGGGGATTCTCCTACAATGAGCAGTTCTTC.

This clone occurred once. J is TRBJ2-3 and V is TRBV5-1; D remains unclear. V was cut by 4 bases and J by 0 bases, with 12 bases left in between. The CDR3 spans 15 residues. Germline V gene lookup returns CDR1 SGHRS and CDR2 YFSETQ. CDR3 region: CASSVTPSSTDTQYF. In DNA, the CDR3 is TGCGCCAGCAGCGTGACTCCTTCTAGCACAGATACGCAGTATTTT. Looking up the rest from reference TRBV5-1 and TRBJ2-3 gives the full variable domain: KAGVTQTPRYLIKTRGQQVTLSCSPISGHRSVSWYQQTPGQGLQFLFEYFSETQRNKGNFPGRFSGRQFSNSRSEMNVSTLELGDSALYLCASSVTPSSTDTQYFGPGTRLTVL.

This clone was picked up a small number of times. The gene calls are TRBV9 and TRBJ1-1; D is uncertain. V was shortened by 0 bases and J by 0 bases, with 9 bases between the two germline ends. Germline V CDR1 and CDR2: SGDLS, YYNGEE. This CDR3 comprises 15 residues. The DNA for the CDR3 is TGTGCCAGCAGCGTAGGTTACAGTATGAACACTGAAGCTTTCTTT. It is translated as CASSVGYSMNTEAFF.

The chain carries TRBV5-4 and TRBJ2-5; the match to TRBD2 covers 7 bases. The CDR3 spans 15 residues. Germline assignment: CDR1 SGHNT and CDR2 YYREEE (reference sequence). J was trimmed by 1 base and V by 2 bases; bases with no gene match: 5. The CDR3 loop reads CASSFPAGPQETQYF. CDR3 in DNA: TGTGCCAGCAGCTTCCCAGCGGGGCCCCAAGAGACCCAGTACTTC.

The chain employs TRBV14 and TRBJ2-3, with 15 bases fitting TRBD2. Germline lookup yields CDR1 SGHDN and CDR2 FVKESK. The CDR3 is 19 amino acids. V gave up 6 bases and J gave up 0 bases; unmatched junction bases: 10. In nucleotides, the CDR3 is TGTGCCAGCAGATCCGGACTAGCGGGGGGGAAATCTAGCACAGATACGCAGTATTTT. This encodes CASRSGLAGGKSSTDTQYF.

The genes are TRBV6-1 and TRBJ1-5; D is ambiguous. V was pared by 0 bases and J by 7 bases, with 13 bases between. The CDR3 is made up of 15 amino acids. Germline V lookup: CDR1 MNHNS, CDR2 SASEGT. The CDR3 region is CASSEAGVPQQPQHF. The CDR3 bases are TGTGCCAGCAGTGAAGCAGGAGTTCCCCAACAGCCCCAGCATTTT.

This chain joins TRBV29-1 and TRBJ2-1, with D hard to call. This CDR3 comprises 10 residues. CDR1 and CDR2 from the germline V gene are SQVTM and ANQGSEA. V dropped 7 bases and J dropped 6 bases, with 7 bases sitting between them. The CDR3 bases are TGCAGCGCCTCCCTCAATGAGCAGTTCTTC. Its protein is CSASLNEQFF.

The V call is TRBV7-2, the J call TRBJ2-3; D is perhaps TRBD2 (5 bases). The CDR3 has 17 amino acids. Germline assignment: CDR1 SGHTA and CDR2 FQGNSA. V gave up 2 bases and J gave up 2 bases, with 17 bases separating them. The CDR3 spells CASSLLGRGRNTDTQYF. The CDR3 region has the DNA TGTGCCAGCAGCTTATTAGGGAGAGGCCGTAACACAGATACGCAGTATTTT.

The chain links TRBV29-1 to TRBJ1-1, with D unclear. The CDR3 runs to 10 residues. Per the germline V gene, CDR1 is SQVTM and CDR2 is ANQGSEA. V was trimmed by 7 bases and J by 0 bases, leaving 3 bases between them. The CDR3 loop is CSGMNTEAFF. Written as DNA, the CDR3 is TGCAGCGGAATGAACACTGAAGCTTTCTTT.

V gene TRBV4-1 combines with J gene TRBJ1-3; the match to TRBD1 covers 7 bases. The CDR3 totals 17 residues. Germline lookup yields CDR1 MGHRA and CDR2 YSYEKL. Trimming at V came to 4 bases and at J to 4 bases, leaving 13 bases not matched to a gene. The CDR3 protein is CASSPQGGLQPGNTIYF. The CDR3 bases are TGCGCCAGCAGCCCTCAGGGGGGGCTGCAGCCCGGAAACACCATATATTTT.

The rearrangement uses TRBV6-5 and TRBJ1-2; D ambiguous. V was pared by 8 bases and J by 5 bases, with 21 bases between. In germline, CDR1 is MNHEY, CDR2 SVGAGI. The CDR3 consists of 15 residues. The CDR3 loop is CASGLVAQAPYGYTF. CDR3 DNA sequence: TGTGCCAGCGGCCTGGTAGCGCAGGCCCCGTATGGCTACACCTTC.

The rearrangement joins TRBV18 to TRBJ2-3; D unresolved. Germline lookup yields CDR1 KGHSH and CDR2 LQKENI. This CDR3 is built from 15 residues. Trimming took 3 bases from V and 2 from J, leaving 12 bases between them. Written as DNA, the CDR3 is TGTGCCAGCTCACCTACTCCCACTAACACAGATACGCAGTATTTT. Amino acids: CASSPTPTNTDTQYF.

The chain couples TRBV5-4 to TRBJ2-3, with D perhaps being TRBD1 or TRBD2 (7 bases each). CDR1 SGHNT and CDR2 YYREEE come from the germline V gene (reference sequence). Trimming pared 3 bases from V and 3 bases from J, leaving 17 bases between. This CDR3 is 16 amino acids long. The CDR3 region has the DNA TGTGCCAGCAGCTCAGGGGGGGGGCCGGGAACAGATACGCAGTATTTT. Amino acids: CASSSGGGPGTDTQYF.

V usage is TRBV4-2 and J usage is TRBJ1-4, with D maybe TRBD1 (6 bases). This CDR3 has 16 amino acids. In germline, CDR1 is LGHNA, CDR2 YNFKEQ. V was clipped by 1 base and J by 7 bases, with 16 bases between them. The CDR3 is CASSQGIGTLGEKLFF. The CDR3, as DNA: TGTGCCAGCAGCCAAGGTATAGGGACATTAGGTGAAAAACTGTTTTTT.